This TCR beta chain was recovered during a study of early T cells in non-severe SARS-CoV-2 infection. Overall study: RNA in bulk from unsorted whole blood was sequenced, and chains were unpaired.

This clonotype showed up many times. The antigen remains undetermined. Separate cDNA molecules each had unique molecular identifiers attached to them. TCRdb itself ran the 5' RACE reads through MiXCR, one entry per CDR3 protein. The sample lists around 35,000 distinct CDR3 sequences, 5.8% seen once, with 25% to 30% in the top ten. Germline V gene sequence: CDR1 SEHNR, CDR2 FQNEAQ (reference sequence). The CDR3 has 17 residues. V was clipped by 1 base and J by 4 bases; unmatched bases: 11. General study results and limits: Anti-spike CD8 responses were favored in VDJdb matching, and private and CD4 specificities were missed.

The sample taken for sequencing was whole blood. The source of this sequence is an adult who was a healthcare worker with PCR-confirmed SARS-CoV-2 infection or an uninfected control (not recorded which). The chain has TRBV7-9 and TRBJ1-2; 8 bases align to TRBD1. CDR3 residues: CASSLEGTGGSAYGYTF. The DNA of the CDR3 is TGTGCCAGCAGCTTAGAGGGGACAGGTGGATCGGCCTATGGCTACACCTTC.